This paragraph reports one T cell receptor (beta chain). What it recognizes is unknown. Germline-derived CDR1 and CDR2 are MDHEN and SYDVKM. V dropped 5 bases and J dropped 4; count of bases not matched to a gene: 6. The CDR3 loop spans 15 amino acids. This sample was taken from a study of shared clonotypes between healthy human individuals. Each subset's genomic DNA was split evenly across several immunoSEQ plates. TCRdb keeps only in-frame clones here, not all; method: immunoSEQ multiplex PCR. The table records 2.3 million or so clones, approximately 95% of them present only once. Points from the study as a whole: A handful of donors held about 5% of naive CD4 clonotypes in common. Donors were few, which limited the genetic and exposure-history diversity represented. Read depth was anticipated to influence clonotype sharing among donors.

Material for sequencing was naive CD4+ T cells from PBMCs. Subset: CD45RA+ positively selected. The chain couples TRBV28 to TRBJ2-2; 8 nucleotides line up with TRBD1. The receptor comes from a man aged 18 to 35 in good health. Some clones in this sample may be carry-over from other donors' samples. The DNA of the CDR3 is TGTGCCAGCAGTCCAGGGGGCCTCGGCACCGGGGAGCTGTTTTTT. This sequence encodes CASSPGGLGTGELFF.